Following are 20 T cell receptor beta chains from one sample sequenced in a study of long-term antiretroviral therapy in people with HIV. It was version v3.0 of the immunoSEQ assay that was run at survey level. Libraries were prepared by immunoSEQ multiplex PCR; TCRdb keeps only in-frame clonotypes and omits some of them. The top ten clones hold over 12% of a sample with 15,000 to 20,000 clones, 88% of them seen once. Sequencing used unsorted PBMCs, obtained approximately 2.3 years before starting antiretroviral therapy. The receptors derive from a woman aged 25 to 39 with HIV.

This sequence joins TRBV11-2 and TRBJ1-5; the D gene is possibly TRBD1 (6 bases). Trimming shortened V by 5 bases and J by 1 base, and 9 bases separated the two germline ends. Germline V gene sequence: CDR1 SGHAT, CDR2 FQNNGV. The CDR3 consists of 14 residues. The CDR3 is CASSPGTSNQPQHF. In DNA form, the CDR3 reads TGTGCCAGCAGCCCTGGGACAAGCAATCAGCCCCAGCATTTT.

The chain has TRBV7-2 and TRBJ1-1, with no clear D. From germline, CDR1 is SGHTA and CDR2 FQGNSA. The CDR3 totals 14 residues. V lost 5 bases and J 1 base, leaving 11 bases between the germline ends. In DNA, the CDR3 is TGTGCCAGCAGCCTAGACTGGGGGAACACTGAAGCTTTCTTT. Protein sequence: CASSLDWGNTEAFF.

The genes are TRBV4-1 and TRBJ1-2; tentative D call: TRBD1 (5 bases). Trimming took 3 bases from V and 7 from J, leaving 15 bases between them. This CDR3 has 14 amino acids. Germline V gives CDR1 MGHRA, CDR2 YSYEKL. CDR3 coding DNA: TGCGCCAGCAGCCATAGGGGCAAAGAAAGTGGCTACACCTTC. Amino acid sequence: CASSHRGKESGYTF.

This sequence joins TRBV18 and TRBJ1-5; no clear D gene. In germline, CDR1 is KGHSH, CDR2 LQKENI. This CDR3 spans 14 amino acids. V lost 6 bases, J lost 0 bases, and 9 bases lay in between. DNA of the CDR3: TGTGCCAGCTCGCGGACGGTTAGCAATCAGCCCCAGCATTTT. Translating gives CASSRTVSNQPQHF.

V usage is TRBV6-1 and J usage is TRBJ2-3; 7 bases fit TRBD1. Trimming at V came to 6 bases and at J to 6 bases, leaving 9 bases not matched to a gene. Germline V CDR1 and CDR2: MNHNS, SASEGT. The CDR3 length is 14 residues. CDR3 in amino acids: CASRLTGSGDTQYF. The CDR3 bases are TGTGCCAGCAGACTGACAGGGTCCGGTGATACGCAGTATTTT.

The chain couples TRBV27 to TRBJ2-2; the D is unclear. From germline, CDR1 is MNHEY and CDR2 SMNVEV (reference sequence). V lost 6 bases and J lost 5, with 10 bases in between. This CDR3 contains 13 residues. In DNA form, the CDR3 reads TGTGCCAGCAGCTACGACGTAACCGGGGAGCTGTTTTTT. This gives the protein CASSYDVTGELFF.

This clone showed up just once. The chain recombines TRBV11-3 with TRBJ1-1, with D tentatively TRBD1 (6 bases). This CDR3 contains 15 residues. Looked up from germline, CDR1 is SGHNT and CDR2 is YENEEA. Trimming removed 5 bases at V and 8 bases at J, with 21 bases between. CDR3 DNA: TGTGCCAGCAGCCCAAGTAGGGGGGGAATCGGCGAAGCTTTCTTT. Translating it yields CASSPSRGGIGEAFF.

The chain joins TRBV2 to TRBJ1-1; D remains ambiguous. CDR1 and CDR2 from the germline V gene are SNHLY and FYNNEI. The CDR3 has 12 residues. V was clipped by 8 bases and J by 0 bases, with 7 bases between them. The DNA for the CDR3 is TGTGCCAGCGAGCTGATGAACACTGAAGCTTTCTTT. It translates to CASELMNTEAFF.

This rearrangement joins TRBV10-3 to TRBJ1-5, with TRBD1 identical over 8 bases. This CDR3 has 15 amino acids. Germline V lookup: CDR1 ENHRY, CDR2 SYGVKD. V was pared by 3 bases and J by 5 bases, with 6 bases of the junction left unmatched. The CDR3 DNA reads TGTGCCATCAGTGATGGGCAGGGGGCCCATCAGCCCCAGCATTTT. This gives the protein CAISDGQGAHQPQHF.

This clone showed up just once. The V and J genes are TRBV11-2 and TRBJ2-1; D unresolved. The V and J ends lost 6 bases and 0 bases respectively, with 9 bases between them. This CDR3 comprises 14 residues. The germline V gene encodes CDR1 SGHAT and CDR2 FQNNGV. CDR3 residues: CASRGIYSYNEQFF. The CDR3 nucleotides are TGTGCCAGCAGAGGGATTTACTCCTACAATGAGCAGTTCTTC.

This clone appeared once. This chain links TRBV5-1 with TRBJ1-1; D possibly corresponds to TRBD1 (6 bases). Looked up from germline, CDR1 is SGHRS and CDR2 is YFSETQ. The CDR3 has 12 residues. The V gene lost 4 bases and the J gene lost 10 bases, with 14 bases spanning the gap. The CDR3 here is CASSLVGARAFF. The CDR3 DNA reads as TGCGCCAGCAGCCTGGTGGGGGCGCGAGCTTTCTTT.

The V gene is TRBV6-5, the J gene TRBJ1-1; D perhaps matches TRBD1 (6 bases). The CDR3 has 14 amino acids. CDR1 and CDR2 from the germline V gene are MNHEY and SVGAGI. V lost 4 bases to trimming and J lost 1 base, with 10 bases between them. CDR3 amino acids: CASSSGARNTEAFF. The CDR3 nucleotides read TGTGCCAGCAGTTCGGGGGCAAGGAACACTGAAGCTTTCTTT.

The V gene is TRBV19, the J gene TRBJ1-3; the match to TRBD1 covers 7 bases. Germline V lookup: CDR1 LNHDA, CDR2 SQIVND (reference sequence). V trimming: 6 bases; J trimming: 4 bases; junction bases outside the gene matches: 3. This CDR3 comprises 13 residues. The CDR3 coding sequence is TGTGCCAGTAGGGGGACAGCAGGAAACACCATATATTTT. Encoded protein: CASRGTAGNTIYF. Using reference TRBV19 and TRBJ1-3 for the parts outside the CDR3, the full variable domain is DGGITQSPKYLFRKEGQNVTLSCEQNLNHDAMYWYRQDPGQGLRLIYYSQIVNDFQKGDIAEGYSVSREKKESFPLTVTSAQKNPTAFYLCASRGTAGNTIYFGEGSWLTVV.

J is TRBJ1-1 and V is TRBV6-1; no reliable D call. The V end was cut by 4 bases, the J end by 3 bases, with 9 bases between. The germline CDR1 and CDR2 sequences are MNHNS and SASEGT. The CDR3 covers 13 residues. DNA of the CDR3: TGTGCCAGCAGTGCTACAATCCACACTGAAGCTTTCTTT. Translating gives CASSATIHTEAFF.

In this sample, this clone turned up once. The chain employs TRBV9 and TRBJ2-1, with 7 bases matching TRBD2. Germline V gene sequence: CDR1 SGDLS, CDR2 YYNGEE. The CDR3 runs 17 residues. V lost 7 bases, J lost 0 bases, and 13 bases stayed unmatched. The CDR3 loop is CASRPGGGGGSYNEQFF. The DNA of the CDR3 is TGTGCCAGCCGCCCTGGGGGTGGCGGGGGCTCCTACAATGAGCAGTTCTTC.

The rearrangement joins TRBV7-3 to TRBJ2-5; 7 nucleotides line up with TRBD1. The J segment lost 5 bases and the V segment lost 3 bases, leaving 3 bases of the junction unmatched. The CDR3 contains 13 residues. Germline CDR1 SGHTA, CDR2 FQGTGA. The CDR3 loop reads CASSFGRGETQYF. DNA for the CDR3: TGTGCCAGCAGCTTCGGCAGGGGGGAGACCCAGTACTTC.

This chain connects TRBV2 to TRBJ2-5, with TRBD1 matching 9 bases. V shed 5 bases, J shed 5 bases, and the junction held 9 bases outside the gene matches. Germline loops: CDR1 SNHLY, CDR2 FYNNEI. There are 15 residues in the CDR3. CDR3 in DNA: TGTGCCAGCAGTAAACAGGGGGCTATGACGGAGACCCAGTACTTC. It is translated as CASSKQGAMTETQYF.

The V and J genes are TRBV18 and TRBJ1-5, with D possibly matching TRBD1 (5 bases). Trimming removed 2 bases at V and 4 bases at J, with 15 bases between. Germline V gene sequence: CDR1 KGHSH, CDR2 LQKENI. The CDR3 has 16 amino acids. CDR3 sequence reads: CASSPSMAGANQPQHF. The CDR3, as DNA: TGTGCCAGCTCACCATCCATGGCCGGGGCAAATCAGCCCCAGCATTTT.

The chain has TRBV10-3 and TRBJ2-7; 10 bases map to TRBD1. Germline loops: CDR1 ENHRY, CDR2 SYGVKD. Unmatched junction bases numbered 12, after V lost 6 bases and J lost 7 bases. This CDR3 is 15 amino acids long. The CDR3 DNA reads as TGTGCCATCAGCCCTAGACAGGGGGCGCCGGGAGAGCAGTACTTC. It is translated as CAISPRQGAPGEQYF.

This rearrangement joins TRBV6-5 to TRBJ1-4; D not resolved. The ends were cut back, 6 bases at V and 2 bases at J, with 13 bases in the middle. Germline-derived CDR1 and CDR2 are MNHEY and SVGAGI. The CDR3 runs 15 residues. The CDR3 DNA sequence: TGTGCCAGCAGCGCCTGGGTAGGGACTAATGAAAAACTGTTTTTT. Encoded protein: CASSAWVGTNEKLFF.